The T cell receptor beta chain under discussion was sequenced for a study of cytomegalovirus exposure and HLA in healthy donors. Study-wide results and caveats: Among the CMV-associated chains, three were confirmed in vitro as specific for CMV antigens. Some V segments could not be told apart, so they were left out, TRBV6-2 and TRBV6-3 among them. Later analysis reportedly placed an Asian-associated ancestry cluster below the roughly 680-donor mean in N-insertions. With further analysis later on, most CMV-associated TCR beta chains appeared HLA-restricted.

The CDR3 has 12 residues. The germline CDR1 and CDR2 sequences are GTSNPN and SVGIG (reference sequence). In the PCR, 60 Vbeta and 13 Jbeta primers were used. Sequencing was performed with immunoSEQ multiplex PCR; in TCRdb, only in-frame clones are kept and a portion is missing. The top ten hold around 7% of the sample, which has about 160,000 clones, approximately 70% seen once. Comments on this clone: Its antigen is undetermined.

The rearrangement uses TRBV30 and TRBJ2-5; 10 bases map to TRBD1. The DNA matches TRBJ2-7 better at its end, which makes the J call doubtful. The sample comprised PBMCs. This TCR came from a middle-aged man in good health and CMV-seropositive. The CDR3 DNA is TGTGCCTGGGGACAGGGGGGCTACGAGCAGTACTTC. Translated: CAWGQGGYEQYF.